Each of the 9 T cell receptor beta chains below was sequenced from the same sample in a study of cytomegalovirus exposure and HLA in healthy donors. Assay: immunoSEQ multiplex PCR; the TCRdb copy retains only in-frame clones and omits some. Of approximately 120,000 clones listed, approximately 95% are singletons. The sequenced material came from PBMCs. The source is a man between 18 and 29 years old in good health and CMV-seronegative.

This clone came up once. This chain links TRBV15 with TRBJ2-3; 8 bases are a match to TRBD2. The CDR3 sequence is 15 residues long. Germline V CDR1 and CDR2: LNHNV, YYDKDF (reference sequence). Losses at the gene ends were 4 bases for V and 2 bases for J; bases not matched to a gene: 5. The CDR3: CATSKLAEPTDTQYF. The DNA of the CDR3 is TGTGCCACCAGCAAACTAGCGGAACCCACAGATACGCAGTATTTT.

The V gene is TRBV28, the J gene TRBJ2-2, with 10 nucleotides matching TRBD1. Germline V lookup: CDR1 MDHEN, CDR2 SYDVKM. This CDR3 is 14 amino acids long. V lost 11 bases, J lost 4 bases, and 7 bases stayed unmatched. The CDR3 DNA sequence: TGTGCCGGAAGACAGGGGGCTAGCACCGGGGAGCTGTTTTTT. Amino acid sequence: CAGRQGASTGELFF.

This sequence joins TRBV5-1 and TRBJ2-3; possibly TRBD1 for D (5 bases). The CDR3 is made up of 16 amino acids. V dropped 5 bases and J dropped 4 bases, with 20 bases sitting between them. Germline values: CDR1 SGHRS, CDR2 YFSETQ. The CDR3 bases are TGCGCCAGCAGTTTTACCTCAGGGAAGTTAGCAGATACGCAGTATTTT. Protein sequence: CASSFTSGKLADTQYF.

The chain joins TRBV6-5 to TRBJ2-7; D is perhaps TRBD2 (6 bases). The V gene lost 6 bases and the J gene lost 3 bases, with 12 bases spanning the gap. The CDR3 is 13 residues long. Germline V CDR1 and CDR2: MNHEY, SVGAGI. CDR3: CASRPAGRYEQYF. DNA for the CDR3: TGTGCCAGCAGACCAGCGGGTCGCTACGAGCAGTACTTC.

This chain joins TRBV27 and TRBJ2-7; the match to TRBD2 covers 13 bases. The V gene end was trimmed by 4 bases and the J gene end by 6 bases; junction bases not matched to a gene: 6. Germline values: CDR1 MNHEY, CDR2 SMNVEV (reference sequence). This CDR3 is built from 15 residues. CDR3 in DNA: TGTGCCAGCAGTTCCGGGACTAGCGGGAACGGCGAGCAGTACTTC. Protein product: CASSSGTSGNGEQYF.

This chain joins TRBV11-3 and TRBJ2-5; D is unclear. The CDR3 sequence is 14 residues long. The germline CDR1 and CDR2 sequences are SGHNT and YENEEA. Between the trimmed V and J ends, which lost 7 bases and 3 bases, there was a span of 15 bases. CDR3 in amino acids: CASNRYGPKETQYF. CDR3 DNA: TGTGCCAGCAATCGATACGGTCCAAAAGAGACCCAGTACTTC.

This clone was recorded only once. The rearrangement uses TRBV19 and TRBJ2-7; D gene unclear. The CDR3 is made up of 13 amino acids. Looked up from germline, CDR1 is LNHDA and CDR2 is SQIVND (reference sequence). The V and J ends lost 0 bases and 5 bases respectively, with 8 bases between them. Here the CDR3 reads CASSIDQSDEQYF. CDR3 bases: TGTGCCAGTAGTATAGATCAAAGCGACGAGCAGTACTTC.

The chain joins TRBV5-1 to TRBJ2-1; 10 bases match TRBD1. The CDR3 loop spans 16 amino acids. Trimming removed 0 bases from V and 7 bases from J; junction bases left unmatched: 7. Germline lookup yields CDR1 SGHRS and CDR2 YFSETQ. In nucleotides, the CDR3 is TGCGCCAGCAGCTTGGCCGGGGACAGGGGTGGTAATGAGCAGTTCTTC. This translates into CASSLAGDRGGNEQFF.

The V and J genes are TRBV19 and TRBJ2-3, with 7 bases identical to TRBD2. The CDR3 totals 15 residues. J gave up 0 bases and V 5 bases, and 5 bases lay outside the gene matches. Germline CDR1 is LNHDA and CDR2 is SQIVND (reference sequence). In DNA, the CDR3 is TGTGCCAGTAGTCAACTAGCGCCCAGCACAGATACGCAGTATTTT. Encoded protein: CASSQLAPSTDTQYF.